These T cell receptor beta chains were read from a single sample in a study of T cells expressing NK-cell markers. Reprocessing the 5' RACE reads, TCRdb reports a single entry for every CDR3 protein and omits DNA. This sample lists some 390,000 distinct CDR3 sequences; its ten largest clones have approximately 12%. Source material: blood T cells: a sorted CD56 or NKG2C T cell subset, CD4+ or CD8+ T cells, or bulk PBMC T cells (not recorded which). Receptor source: a woman aged 45-65 years in good health. CDR3s include the opening cysteine and the closing phenylalanine or tryptophan.

J	V	CDR3
TRBJ2-2	TRBV2	CASSDKGWLFF
TRBJ2-1	TRBV6-1	CASSEGGASYNEQFF
TRBJ2-7	TRBV5-1	CASSFTGGKYEQYF
TRBJ2-7	TRBV4-2	CASSQDVGLAGVQGPYEQYF
TRBJ2-2	TRBV5-1	CASRGLAGGNTGELFF
TRBJ1-2	TRBV9	CASTRLEGDYGYTF
TRBJ2-5	TRBV5-5	CASSLLNSGLETQYF
TRBJ2-1	TRBV12-3/TRBV12-4	CASSSEGAGNEQFF
TRBJ2-1	TRBV13	CASSWGRDYNNEQFF
TRBJ2-1	TRBV11-2	CASSLEWAGGYEQFF
TRBJ2-5	TRBV5-1	CASSLDGTGQETQYF
TRBJ1-3	TRBV10-3	CAISEPGLGGNTIYF
TRBJ2-5	TRBV5-1	CASSLALSSGKQETQYF
TRBJ2-1	TRBV19	CASTPGGRVNEQFF
TRBJ2-1	TRBV5-1	CASSLGQKPRHEQFF
TRBJ2-2	TRBV9	CASSELAVLNTGELFF
TRBJ1-5	TRBV7-9	CASSLGRGYQPQHF
TRBJ2-6	TRBV7-6	CASSLTGGSGANVLTF
TRBJ2-3	TRBV2	CASRLTGDTQYF
TRBJ2-1	TRBV7-3	CASSPSTGGKFF
TRBJ2-3	TRBV20-1	CSVEEGEGTQYF
TRBJ2-1	TRBV5-5	CASSPGGGSRNEQFF
TRBJ1-1	TRBV12-3/TRBV12-4	CATSSSLNTEAFF
TRBJ1-2	TRBV30	CAWSRGVLYGYTF
TRBJ2-2	TRBV4-1	CASSQLAEYNGELFF
TRBJ2-1	TRBV28	CASSLGTSKEQFF
TRBJ2-5	TRBV29-1	CSVETGQGRETQYF